These 30 T cell receptor beta chains came from one sample sequenced in a study of technical replicates of blood from several donors. Generated by immunoSEQ multiplex PCR, the TCRdb table keeps only in-frame clones and is missing some. The table includes around 79,000 clones, 91% detected once. The sample was T cells isolated from PBMCs. The receptors stem from a human donor in good health.

This chain uses TRBV6-6 with TRBJ1-1, with a tentative D call TRBD1 (5 bases). Trimming removed 5 bases from V and 1 base from J, with 8 bases in between. CDR1 is MNHNY, CDR2 SVGAGI, per germline (reference sequence). The CDR3 is 13 amino acids. The CDR3 DNA reads TGTGCCAGCAGTGTCACAGGGAACACTGAAGCTTTCTTT. Its protein product is CASSVTGNTEAFF.

The rearrangement uses TRBV5-4 and TRBJ1-2, with D tentatively TRBD1 (6 bases). Germline V lookup: CDR1 SGHNT, CDR2 YYREEE (reference sequence). The CDR3 covers 15 residues. V was shortened by 0 bases and J by 0 bases, with 9 bases between the two germline ends. CDR3 loop: CASSLEQGSNYGYTF. The CDR3, as DNA: TGTGCCAGCAGCTTGGAACAGGGCTCTAACTATGGCTACACCTTC.

This chain links TRBV11-2 with TRBJ2-2; the match to TRBD2 covers 7 bases. This CDR3 has 13 residues. The V gene's germline CDR1 is SGHAT and CDR2 FQNNGV. The J segment lost 8 bases and the V segment lost 8 bases, leaving 8 bases of the junction unmatched. CDR3 loop: CASAWEGRGELFF. The CDR3 DNA reads TGTGCCAGCGCTTGGGAGGGGAGGGGGGAGCTGTTTTTT. The variable domain in full, completed from reference TRBV11-2 and TRBJ2-2, reads EAGVAQSPRYKIIEKRQSVAFWCNPISGHATLYWYQQILGQGPKLLIQFQNNGVVDDSQLPKDRFSAERLKGVDSTLKIQPAKLEDSAVYLCASAWEGRGELFFGEGSRLTVL.

The J gene is TRBJ2-7, the V gene TRBV14; TRBD1 matches 8 bases. V lost 4 bases, J lost 3 bases, and 11 bases stayed unmatched. The CDR3 spans 16 residues. The germline CDR1 and CDR2 sequences are SGHDN and FVKESK. CDR3 coding DNA: TGTGCCAGCAGCCGGGCCGTAGGACAGGGTAGCTACGAGCAGTACTTC. This codes for CASSRAVGQGSYEQYF. Variable domain in full (rest from reference TRBV14 and TRBJ2-7): EAGVTQFPSHSVIEKGQTVTLRCDPISGHDNLYWYRRVMGKEIKFLLHFVKESKQDESGMPNNRFLAERTGGTYSTLKVQPAELEDSGVYFCASSRAVGQGSYEQYFGPGTRLTVT.

The V gene is TRBV19, the J gene TRBJ1-2, with 7 bases matching TRBD1. This CDR3 has 14 amino acids. Trimming cost V 8 bases and J 2 bases; bases outside gene matches: 8. Germline assignment: CDR1 LNHDA and CDR2 SQIVND (reference sequence). CDR3 coding DNA: TGTGCCAGTCGTCCGACAGGGACGAACTATGGCTACACCTTC. Translated: CASRPTGTNYGYTF.

The V and J genes are TRBV28 and TRBJ1-4, with D tentatively TRBD1 (5 bases). Germline V gene sequence: CDR1 MDHEN, CDR2 SYDVKM. The CDR3 is made up of 12 amino acids. V lost 6 bases and J 8 bases, leaving 10 bases between the germline ends. The chain's CDR3 is CASRGLQEKLFF. CDR3 nucleotides: TGTGCCAGCAGGGGACTACAGGAAAAACTGTTTTTT. The full variable domain, its missing parts supplied by reference TRBV28 and TRBJ1-4, is DVKVTQSSRYLVKRTGEKVFLECVQDMDHENMFWYRQDPGLGLRLIYFSYDVKMKEKGDIPEGYSVSREKKERFSLILESASTNQTSMYLCASRGLQEKLFFGSGTQLSVL.

The rearrangement links TRBV5-1 to TRBJ1-1; 7 bases map to TRBD1. Germline-derived CDR1 and CDR2 are SGHRS and YFSETQ. V lost 4 bases to trimming and J lost 2 bases; unmatched junction nucleotides: 8. The CDR3 contains 15 residues. The CDR3 bases are TGCGCCAGCAGCGATAGACAGGGAGGAAACACTGAAGCTTTCTTT. Its translation: CASSDRQGGNTEAFF.

The chain uses TRBV15 and TRBJ2-1; D is perhaps TRBD1 (6 bases). This CDR3 spans 14 amino acids. CDR1 LNHNV and CDR2 YYDKDF come from the germline V gene (reference sequence). Trimming left V 1 base short and J 8 bases short, with 12 bases between. The CDR3 loop reads CATSRVAGDDEQFF. CDR3 DNA: TGTGCCACCAGCAGAGTCGCAGGGGACGATGAGCAGTTCTTC.

The rearrangement uses TRBV28 and TRBJ2-7; 8 bases align to TRBD1. J was trimmed by 2 bases and V by 3 bases; bases with no gene match: 3. Germline assignment: CDR1 MDHEN and CDR2 SYDVKM. CDR3 length: 14 amino acids. The CDR3 DNA follows: TGTGCCAGCAGTTTTCCGGACAGGGCCTACGAGCAGTACTTC. Protein sequence: CASSFPDRAYEQYF.

The genes are TRBV5-5 and TRBJ1-1; D is perhaps TRBD1 (5 bases). The CDR3 has 13 amino acids. V shed 0 bases and J shed 4 bases, with 7 bases lying between them. Per the germline V gene, CDR1 is SGHKS and CDR2 is YYEKEE (reference sequence). The CDR3 is CASSLEGVTEAFF. The CDR3 DNA reads TGTGCCAGCAGCTTGGAAGGGGTCACTGAAGCTTTCTTT.

This clone was seen a few times. The CDR3 nucleotides are TGTGCCAGCAGTGAAGGGGTTCCACTAGTCTTGTCCTACGAGCAGTACTTC. The encoded protein is CASSEGVPLVLSYEQYF. V and J are TRBV6-1 and TRBJ2-7, with D maybe TRBD2 (5 bases). The CDR3 runs to 17 residues. The V gene lost 1 base and the J gene lost 1 base, with 17 bases spanning the gap. The germline V gene has CDR1 MNHNS and CDR2 SASEGT.

V usage is TRBV4-1 and J usage is TRBJ1-1; D call uncertain. The CDR3 consists of 16 residues. In germline, CDR1 is MGHRA, CDR2 YSYEKL. Trimming pared 1 base from V and 1 base from J, leaving 13 bases between. DNA of the CDR3: TGCGCCAGCAGCCAAGCCCCGGGAGGCGGGAACACTGAAGCTTTCTTT. Protein: CASSQAPGGGNTEAFF.

The rearrangement links TRBV7-9 to TRBJ2-1, with D unresolved. The CDR3 contains 14 residues. Per the germline V gene, CDR1 is SEHNR and CDR2 is FQNEAQ (reference sequence). V lost 1 base and J lost 6, with 10 bases in between. The CDR3 spells CASSLGANSNEQFF. The CDR3 nucleotides read TGTGCCAGCAGCTTAGGGGCCAACTCCAATGAGCAGTTCTTC. The entire variable domain, with the rest obtained from reference TRBV7-9 and TRBJ2-1, is as follows: DTGVSQNPRHKITKRGQNVTFRCDPISEHNRLYWYRQTLGQGPEFLTYFQNEAQLEKSRLLSDRFSAERPKGSFSTLEIQRTEQGDSAMYLCASSLGANSNEQFFGPGTRLTVL.

This chain joins TRBV25-1 and TRBJ2-2, with D perhaps TRBD2 (6 bases). The CDR3 runs 17 residues. The V end lost 3 bases, the J end lost 4 bases, and 18 bases lay between the germline ends. Germline-derived CDR1 and CDR2 are MGHDK and SYGVNS. CDR3 DNA: TGTGCCAGCAGTGATCCTACTGGAGGGGACGTCACCGGGGAGCTGTTTTTT. Its protein product is CASSDPTGGDVTGELFF.

For the CDR3, the DNA is TGCGCCAGCAGCTTAACTGGGGGCAGGTACGAGCAGTACTTC. It encodes CASSLTGGRYEQYF. The J gene is TRBJ2-7, the V gene TRBV5-1, with D possibly TRBD1 on 6 matching bases. The CDR3 runs to 14 residues. Germline loops: CDR1 SGHRS, CDR2 YFSETQ. V was cut by 2 bases and J by 4 bases, with 13 bases left in between.

The sample holds one count of this clone. The V and J genes are TRBV5-1 and TRBJ2-1; a weak D match, TRBD2 (6 bases). CDR1 and CDR2 from the germline V gene are SGHRS and YFSETQ. There are 15 residues in the CDR3. With 0 bases removed from V and 6 bases from J, the gap between germline ends came to 13 bases. This CDR3 is CASSLALAAFNEQFF. CDR3 sequence (DNA): TGCGCCAGCAGCTTGGCACTAGCAGCATTCAATGAGCAGTTCTTC.

The chain combines TRBV21-1 with TRBJ2-2; TRBD2 is the table's D call and was not checked against the DNA. TRBV21-1 is classified as a pseudogene. CDR3 size: 18 residues. The CDR3 region is CASSIMIQREDGTGELFF. The DNA for the CDR3 is TGTGCCAGCAGCATAATGATCCAGCGGGAGGATGGCACCGGGGAGCTGTTTTTT.

The gene calls are TRBV25-1 and TRBJ2-1, with 7 nucleotides matching TRBD1. This CDR3 contains 14 residues. The V and J ends lost 3 bases and 8 bases, in that order; junction bases with no gene match: 7. The germline V gene has CDR1 MGHDK and CDR2 SYGVNS. Here the CDR3 reads CASSDLRGRDEQFF. Here the CDR3 DNA reads TGTGCCAGCAGTGATCTGAGGGGGCGGGATGAGCAGTTCTTC.

The CDR3 DNA reads TGTGCCAGCAGCCCCCAAGTACAGGGGAGGTACGAGCAGTACTTC. This codes for CASSPQVQGRYEQYF. The chain combines TRBV11-2 with TRBJ2-7; TRBD1 is a possible D gene (7 bases). V was pared by 5 bases and J by 4 bases, with 18 bases between. Germline CDR1 SGHAT, CDR2 FQNNGV. The CDR3 runs to 15 residues.

This sequence joins TRBV7-8 and TRBJ1-1; D gene uncertain. CDR1 is SGHVS and CDR2 is FQNEAQ in the germline V gene. Trimming left V 4 bases short and J 6 bases short, with 12 bases between. CDR3 length: 13 residues. CDR3 residues: CASSSVIFAEAFF. The DNA of the CDR3 is TGTGCCAGCAGCTCGGTCATTTTCGCTGAAGCTTTCTTT.

This clone was detected only a few times. The J gene is TRBJ1-2, the V gene TRBV7-8; the match to TRBD1 covers 8 bases. The CDR3 covers 15 residues. After removal of 5 bases from V and 5 bases from J, the junction contained 10 bases not matched to a gene. Germline loops: CDR1 SGHVS, CDR2 FQNEAQ. DNA for the CDR3: TGTGCCAGCAGCCTCACGGCGGGACAGGAATATGGCTACACCTTC. Amino acids: CASSLTAGQEYGYTF.

The chain recombines TRBV7-9 with TRBJ2-1, with D perhaps matching TRBD1 (6 bases). This CDR3 region has 15 residues. V lost 1 base, J lost 0 bases, and 7 bases lay in between. The germline V gene has CDR1 SEHNR and CDR2 FQNEAQ (reference sequence). CDR3 amino acids: CASSLGGGSYNEQFF. CDR3 nucleotide sequence: TGTGCCAGCAGCTTAGGAGGGGGCTCCTACAATGAGCAGTTCTTC. The whole variable domain, filled in from reference TRBV7-9 and TRBJ2-1, reads DTGVSQNPRHKITKRGQNVTFRCDPISEHNRLYWYRQTLGQGPEFLTYFQNEAQLEKSRLLSDRFSAERPKGSFSTLEIQRTEQGDSAMYLCASSLGGGSYNEQFFGPGTRLTVL.

The chain couples TRBV10-3 to TRBJ2-2, with TRBD2 matching over 9 bases. V was clipped by 6 bases and J by 7 bases; unmatched bases: 15. CDR1 is ENHRY and CDR2 is SYGVKD in the germline V gene. The CDR3 is 17 residues long. The CDR3 protein is CAISLIKREDNSGELFF. The CDR3 DNA reads TGTGCCATCAGCCTGATTAAGCGGGAGGATAATAGCGGGGAGCTGTTTTTT.

For the CDR3, the DNA is TGTGCCAGCAGCCCCGGGACAGGAGACACCGGGGAGCTGTTTTTT. Translating it yields CASSPGTGDTGELFF. V is TRBV7-3 and J is TRBJ2-2; TRBD1 aligns across 8 bases. Trimming removed 5 bases from V and 3 bases from J; junction bases left unmatched: 5. The germline gives CDR1 SGHTA, CDR2 FQGTGA. The CDR3 contains 15 residues.

This chain joins TRBV30 and TRBJ2-2; tentatively, D is TRBD2 (7 bases). This CDR3 comprises 16 residues. V shed 4 bases and J shed 5 bases, with 20 bases lying between them. Per germline, CDR1 GTSNPN and CDR2 SVGIG (reference sequence). Here the CDR3 reads CAWTGGDRSGTGELFF. CDR3 in DNA: TGTGCCTGGACGGGGGGTGACAGGTCCGGAACCGGGGAGCTGTTTTTT.

The chain is built from TRBV27 and TRBJ1-5; D unclear. Germline V gene lookup returns CDR1 MNHEY and CDR2 SMNVEV (reference sequence). V lost 5 bases, J lost 1 base, and 12 bases lay in between. The CDR3 sequence is 15 residues long. In nucleotides, the CDR3 is TGTGCCAGCAGTCCCGATGGGGAGAGCAATCAGCCCCAGCATTTT. This sequence encodes CASSPDGESNQPQHF.

The table lists this clone with a count of one. CDR3 nucleotide sequence: TGTGCCAGCAGTAGACAGGGGATGGAGACCCAGTACTTC. It specifies CASSRQGMETQYF. The rearrangement links TRBV6-1 to TRBJ2-5; TRBD1 aligns across 8 bases. The trim removed 5 bases at V and 5 bases at J, leaving 4 bases unmatched. There are 13 residues in the CDR3. The germline gives CDR1 MNHNS, CDR2 SASEGT.

The chain carries TRBV10-1 and TRBJ1-4; 7 bases match TRBD1. The length of the CDR3 is 13 residues. Germline V gives CDR1 WNHNN, CDR2 SYGVQD (reference sequence). J gave up 3 bases and V 11 bases, and 6 bases lay outside the gene matches. The CDR3 spells CAANGTANEKLFF. CDR3 nucleotides: TGCGCCGCGAACGGGACAGCTAATGAAAAACTGTTTTTT.

The chain links TRBV7-9 to TRBJ2-4; D is unclear. The CDR3 extends over 14 amino acids. V lost 5 bases and J 3 bases, leaving 11 bases between the germline ends. The germline V gene has CDR1 SEHNR and CDR2 FQNEAQ (reference sequence). CDR3 sequence reads: CASSRLVDKNIQYF. CDR3 DNA: TGTGCCAGCAGCCGGTTAGTCGACAAAAACATTCAGTACTTC.

Only one count was recorded for this clone. The chain links TRBV11-2 to TRBJ2-3; D unresolved. Per the germline V gene, CDR1 is SGHAT and CDR2 is FQNNGV. The length of the CDR3 is 16 residues. Trimming removed 0 bases from V and 4 bases from J, with 14 bases in between. CDR3 sequence reads: CASSLDPFDSADTQYF. The CDR3 DNA reads as TGTGCCAGCAGCTTAGACCCCTTTGACTCCGCAGATACGCAGTATTTT.